This entry is about one TCR beta chain. Its antigen target is currently unknown. Given the absence of the conserved phenylalanine or tryptophan at the CDR3 end, a read error is likely. Looking up the germline V gene yields CDR1 SNHLY and CDR2 FYNNEI. The CDR3 region is 13 residues in length, termini included. CDR3 DNA only is kept here, 39 bases in frame from base 1. V was cut back by 8 bases and J by 2 bases, leaving a gap of 12 bases between them. Donors were a few dozen systemically healthy Caucasian individuals from Russia aged roughly 6 to 95 years. Each donor gave about 11 milliliters of peripheral blood, drawn into EDTA-treated Vacutainer tubes. Ficoll-Paque density-gradient centrifugation was used to isolate PBMCs, with at least 7 million per sample. Trizol reagent was used to extract total RNA from the PBMCs, yielding at least 6 micrograms per sample. For every donor, flow cytometry on a PBMC aliquot measured the percentage of naive CD45RAhigh/CD27high T cells.

The library was obtained by 5' RACE. Sequencer: Illumina HiSeq 2500. A second PCR of 7 to 11 cycles was performed with a sample-barcoded 5' primer and a J-beta primer mix. Each TCR beta cDNA molecule received a unique molecular identifier from a template-switch 5' adaptor carrying 12 random nucleotides. At least 2.5 million CDR3-containing paired-end reads were obtained from each sample. All of the RNA was converted into first-strand cDNA using the Mint cDNA synthesis kit, with a TRBC-specific oligonucleotide serving as the primer. All cDNA was treated with uracil-DNA glycosylase and then went through a first 18-cycle PCR with the universal primers M1SS and BC2_uni_R. Turning to the authors' computational methods: Each sample was normalized by randomly selecting 1 million high-quality reads, each carrying a distinct molecular identifier. Reads with shared molecular identifiers were discarded instead of being binned into consensus sequences. MiTCR, run with a Q25 quality threshold and the strictest error-elimination algorithm, handled CDR3 identification, clonotype clustering and error correction. A nonparametric unseen species model with Euler transformation was used to estimate lower-bound total TCR beta diversity. TCRdb reworked the public reads: Q25 trimming with fastp, MiXCR clone assembly, productive beta chains retained. Entries are consolidated by CDR3 protein sequence, retaining the most common genes and DNA. V and J calls and clone size were set by TCRdb, not the authors. The sample includes around 670,000 distinct CDR3 sequences, with about 30% observed a single time. The ten largest clones take up 15% to 18% of the sample.

These data originate in a study of blood T cells in healthy people across ages (dated by TCRdb to about 2015). Regarding the complete study: Template switching captured roughly one uniquely barcoded TCR beta cDNA molecule per two T cells in model experiments. The study analyzed two additional independent replicas of 1 million unique cDNA reads from the same blood draw for two donors, one aged 18 to 30 and one aged 80 or older. To avoid experimental bias, donors of different ages were distributed randomly across sequencing lanes. The study measured age-related changes in TCR beta repertoire diversity using deep sequencing normalized with unique cDNA molecular identifiers. The donors were split into four age groups: young (average 16 years), middle-aged (39), aged (over 55) and long-lived (roughly 77). On the study overall, not on this receptor specifically: Bulk unsorted PBMC profiling prevented conclusive comparison of naive and antigen-experienced compartments. Total diversity estimates from one million sequenced T cells were considered lower bounds and underestimates. There was a strong correlation between observed TCR beta diversity and the percentage of naive T cells measured by flow cytometry. Because the CMV infection status of the donors was unknown, age-related changes in expanded clonotypes may potentially have been confounded. Compared with the aged group, more naive CD4+ T cells, fewer expanded clones and increased TCR diversity were shown by the long-lived group, suggesting age selection. As age increased, observed TCR beta diversity per million T cells dropped in a roughly linear way, and a significant reduction was already evident by age 40.

The sequence was collected from a woman aged 80 or over in good health. The chain couples TRBV2 to TRBJ1-1; the D gene is possibly TRBD1, with 5 bases matching. Sequencing was performed on blood. CDR3 protein: CASERDFNTEAFV. Here is the DNA: TGTGCCAGCGAGAGGGACTTCAACACTGAAGCTTTCGTT.